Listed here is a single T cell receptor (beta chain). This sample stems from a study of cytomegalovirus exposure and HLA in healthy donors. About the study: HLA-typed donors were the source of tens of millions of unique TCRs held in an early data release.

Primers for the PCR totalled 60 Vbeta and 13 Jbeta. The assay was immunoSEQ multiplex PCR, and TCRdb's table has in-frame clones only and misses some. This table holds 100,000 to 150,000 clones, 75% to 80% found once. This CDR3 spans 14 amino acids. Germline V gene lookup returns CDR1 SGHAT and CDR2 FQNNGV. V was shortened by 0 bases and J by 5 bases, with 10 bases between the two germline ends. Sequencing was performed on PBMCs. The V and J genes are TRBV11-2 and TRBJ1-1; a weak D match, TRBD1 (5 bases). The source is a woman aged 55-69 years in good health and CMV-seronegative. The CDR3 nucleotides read TGTGCCAGCAGCTTAGATCGGGGGGGGACTGAAGCTTTCTTT. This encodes CASSLDRGGTEAFF.